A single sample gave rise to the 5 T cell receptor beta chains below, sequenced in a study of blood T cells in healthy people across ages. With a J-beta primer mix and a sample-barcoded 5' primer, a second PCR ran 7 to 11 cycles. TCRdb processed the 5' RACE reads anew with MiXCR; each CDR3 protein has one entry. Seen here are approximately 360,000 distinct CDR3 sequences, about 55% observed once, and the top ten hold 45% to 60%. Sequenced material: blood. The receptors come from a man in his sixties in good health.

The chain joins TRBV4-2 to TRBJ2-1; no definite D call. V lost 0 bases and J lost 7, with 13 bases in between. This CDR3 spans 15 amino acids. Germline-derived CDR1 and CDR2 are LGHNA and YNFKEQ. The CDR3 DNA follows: TGTGCCAGCAGCCAAGATCAAGGGCAATTGAATGAGCAGTTCTTC. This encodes CASSQDQGQLNEQFF.

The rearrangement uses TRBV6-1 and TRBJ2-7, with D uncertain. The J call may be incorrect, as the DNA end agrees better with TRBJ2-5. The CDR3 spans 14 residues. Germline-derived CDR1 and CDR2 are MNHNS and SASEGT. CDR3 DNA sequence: TGTGCCAGCAGTGAAGACTGGTCTACGGAGACCCAGTACTTC. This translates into CASSEDWSTETQYF.

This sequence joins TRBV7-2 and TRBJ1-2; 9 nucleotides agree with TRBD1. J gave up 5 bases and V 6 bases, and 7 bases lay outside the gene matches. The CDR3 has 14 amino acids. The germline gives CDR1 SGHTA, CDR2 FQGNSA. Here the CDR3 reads CASRPGTGWYGYTF. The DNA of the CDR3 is TGTGCCAGCAGACCCGGGACAGGGTGGTATGGCTACACCTTC.

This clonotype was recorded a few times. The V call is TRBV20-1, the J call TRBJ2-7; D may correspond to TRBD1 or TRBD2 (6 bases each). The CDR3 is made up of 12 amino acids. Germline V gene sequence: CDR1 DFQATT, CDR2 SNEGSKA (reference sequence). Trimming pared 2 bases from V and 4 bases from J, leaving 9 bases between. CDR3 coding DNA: TGCAGTGCTAGAAGGGGGGTATACGAGCAGTACTTC. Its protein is CSARRGVYEQYF.

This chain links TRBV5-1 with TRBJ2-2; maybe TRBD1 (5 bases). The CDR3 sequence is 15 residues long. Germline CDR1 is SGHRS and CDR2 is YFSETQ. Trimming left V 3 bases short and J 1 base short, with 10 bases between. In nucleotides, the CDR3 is TGCGCCAGCAGCTCCGTGACAGTGAACACCGGGGAGCTGTTTTTT. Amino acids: CASSSVTVNTGELFF.